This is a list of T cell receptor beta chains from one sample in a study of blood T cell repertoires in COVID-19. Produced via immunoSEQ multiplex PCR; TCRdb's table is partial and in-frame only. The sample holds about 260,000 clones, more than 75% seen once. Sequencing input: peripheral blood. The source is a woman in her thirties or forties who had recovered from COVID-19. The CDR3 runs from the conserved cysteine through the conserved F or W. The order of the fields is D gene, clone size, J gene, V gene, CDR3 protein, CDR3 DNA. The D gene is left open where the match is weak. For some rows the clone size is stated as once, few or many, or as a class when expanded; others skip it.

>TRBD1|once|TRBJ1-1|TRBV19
CASFYRGRNTEAFF
TGTGCCAGTTTCTACAGGGGGCGGAACACTGAAGCTTTCTTT
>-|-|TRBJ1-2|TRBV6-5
CASSYSEGNYGYTF
TGTGCCAGCAGTTACTCGGAGGGCAACTATGGCTACACCTTC
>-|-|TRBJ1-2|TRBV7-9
CASSLDPGYGYTF
TGTGCCAGCAGCTTAGATCCAGGCTATGGCTACACCTTC
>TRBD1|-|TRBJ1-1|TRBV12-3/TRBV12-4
CASSSDRGTEAFF
TGTGCCAGCAGTTCAGACAGGGGCACTGAAGCTTTCTTT
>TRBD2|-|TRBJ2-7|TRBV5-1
CASSFGAGRDEQYF
TGCGCCAGCAGCTTTGGGGCAGGGAGGGACGAGCAGTACTTC
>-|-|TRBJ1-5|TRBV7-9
CASSSNTGGPQHF
TGTGCCAGCAGCTCCAATACCGGGGGGCCCCAGCATTTT
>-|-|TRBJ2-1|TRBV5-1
CASSSRTAASYNEQFF
TGCGCCAGCAGCTCCCGGACAGCCGCCTCTTACAATGAGCAGTTCTTC
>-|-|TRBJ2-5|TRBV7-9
CASSPVGETQYF
TGTGCCAGCAGTCCCGTCGGGGAGACCCAGTACTTC
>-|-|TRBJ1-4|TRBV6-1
CASSDERGGGEKLFF
TGTGCCAGCAGTGACGAGAGGGGAGGAGGAGAAAAACTGTTTTTT
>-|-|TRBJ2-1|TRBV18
CASSTDRSPYNEQFF
TGTGCCAGCTCAACGGACAGATCCCCTTACAATGAGCAGTTCTTC
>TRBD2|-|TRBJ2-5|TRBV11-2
CASRLAGDQETQYF
TGTGCATCCCGTCTGGCGGGGGATCAAGAGACCCAGTACTTC
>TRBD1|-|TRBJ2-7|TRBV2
CASSEWTGYEQYF
TGTGCCAGCAGTGAATGGACAGGCTACGAGCAGTACTTC
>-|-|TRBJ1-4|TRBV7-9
CASSFSGEEKLFF
TGTGCCAGCAGCTTCTCCGGGGAGGAAAAACTGTTTTTT
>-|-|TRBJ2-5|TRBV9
CASSVAVYQETQYF
TGTGCCAGCAGCGTAGCGGTGTACCAAGAGACCCAGTACTTC
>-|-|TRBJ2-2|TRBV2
CASSAAGVANTGELFF
TGTGCCAGCAGTGCAGCAGGGGTCGCGAACACCGGGGAGCTGTTTTTT
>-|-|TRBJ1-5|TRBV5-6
CASNRGWGSNQPQHF
TGTGCCAGCAATCGTGGTTGGGGCTCGAATCAGCCCCAGCATTTT
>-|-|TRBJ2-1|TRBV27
CASRPSVYNEQFF
TGTGCCAGCAGGCCCTCGGTCTACAATGAGCAGTTCTTC
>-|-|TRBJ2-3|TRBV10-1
CASSDGLPGDTQYF
TGCGCCAGCAGTGACGGTCTCCCCGGAGATACGCAGTATTTT
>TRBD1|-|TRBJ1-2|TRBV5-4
CASSRDSLLYGYTF
TGTGCCAGCAGCCGGGACAGCCTACTCTATGGCTACACCTTC
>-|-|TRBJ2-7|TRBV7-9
CASSLSLGQFMFHEQYF
TGTGCCAGCAGCTTATCCCTAGGACAGTTTATGTTCCACGAGCAGTACTTC
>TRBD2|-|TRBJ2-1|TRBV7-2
CASSFGGAGGNEQFF
TGTGCCAGCAGCTTCGGGGGGGCCGGTGGCAATGAGCAGTTCTTC
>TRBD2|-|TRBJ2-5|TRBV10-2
CASSGGAGGTPETQYF
TGCGCCAGCAGTGGGGGAGCGGGGGGGACCCCAGAGACCCAGTACTTC
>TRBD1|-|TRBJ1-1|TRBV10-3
CAIQQGTWDTEAFF
TGTGCCATTCAACAGGGGACTTGGGACACTGAAGCTTTCTTT
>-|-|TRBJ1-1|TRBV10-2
CASSEAGLRTEAFF
TGCGCCAGCAGTGAGGCGGGGTTGAGAACTGAAGCTTTCTTT
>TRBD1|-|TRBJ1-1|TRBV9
CASSPRDSPGRTEAFF
TGTGCCAGCAGCCCCAGGGACAGCCCAGGGAGGACTGAAGCTTTCTTT
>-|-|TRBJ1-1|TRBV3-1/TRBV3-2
CASSQGGGTGEAFF
TGTGCCAGCAGCCAAGGGGGTGGCACAGGTGAAGCTTTCTTT
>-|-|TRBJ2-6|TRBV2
CATLGRALRSGANVLTF
TGTGCCACCCTAGGGCGGGCCCTGCGCTCTGGGGCCAACGTCCTGACTTTC
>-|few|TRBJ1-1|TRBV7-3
CASSPYTFEAFF
TGTGCCAGCAGTCCATATACTTTCGAAGCTTTCTTT
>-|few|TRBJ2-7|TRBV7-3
CASSLLGGYEQYF
TGTGCCAGCAGCTTATTGGGAGGCTACGAGCAGTACTTC
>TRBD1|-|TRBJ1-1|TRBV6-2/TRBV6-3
CASSQGTGAEAFF
TGTGCCAGCAGCCAAGGGACAGGGGCTGAAGCTTTCTTT
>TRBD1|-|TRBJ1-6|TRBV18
CASSPNRGRNSPLHF
TGTGCCAGCTCACCCAACAGGGGGCGTAATTCACCCCTCCACTTT
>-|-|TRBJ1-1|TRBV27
CASRETGRNTEAFF
TGTGCCAGCAGAGAGACAGGACGCAACACTGAAGCTTTCTTT
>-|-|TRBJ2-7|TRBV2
CASRDSREQYF
TGTGCCAGCAGGGACTCCCGCGAGCAGTACTTC
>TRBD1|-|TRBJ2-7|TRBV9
CASSVEWTGEYEQYF
TGTGCCAGCAGCGTAGAGTGGACAGGGGAGTACGAGCAGTACTTC
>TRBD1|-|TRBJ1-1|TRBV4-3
CASSQAGTGVFSTEAFF
TGCGCCAGCAGCCAAGCAGGGACAGGGGTATTTTCCACTGAAGCTTTCTTT
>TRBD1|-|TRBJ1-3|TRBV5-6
CASSFDRVGNTIYF
TGTGCCAGCAGCTTCGACAGGGTTGGAAACACCATATATTTT
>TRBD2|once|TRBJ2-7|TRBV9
CASSVPGGGAAEQYF
TGTGCCAGCAGCGTACCGGGCGGGGGGGCCGCCGAGCAGTACTTC
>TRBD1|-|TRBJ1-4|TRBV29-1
CSGQGAFGEKLFF
TGCAGCGGCCAGGGGGCTTTCGGTGAAAAACTGTTTTTT
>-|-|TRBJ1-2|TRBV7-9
CASSLGEAGAGYTF
TGTGCCAGCAGCTTAGGAGAAGCGGGGGCTGGCTACACCTTC
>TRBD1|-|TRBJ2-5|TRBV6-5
CASGQGPKTQYF
TGTGCCAGCGGACAGGGGCCCAAGACCCAGTACTTC
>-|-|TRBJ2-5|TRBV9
CASSLGGRYQETQYF
TGTGCCAGCAGCCTTGGCGGCAGATACCAAGAGACCCAGTACTTC
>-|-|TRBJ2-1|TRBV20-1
CSASSSLQGRRDLGNDEQFF
TGCAGTGCTAGTAGTTCGCTCCAGGGACGGAGGGATTTGGGTAACGATGAGCAGTTCTTC
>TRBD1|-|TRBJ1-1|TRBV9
CASSVESGGWNTEAFF
TGTGCCAGCAGCGTAGAATCAGGGGGGTGGAACACTGAAGCTTTCTTT
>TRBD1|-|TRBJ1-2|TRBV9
CASSRDSNYGYTF
TGTGCCAGCAGCCGGGACAGTAACTATGGCTACACCTTC
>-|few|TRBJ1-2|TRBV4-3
CASSQDSGGLDYGYTF
TGCGCCAGCAGCCAAGATTCGGGGGGTTTGGACTATGGCTACACCTTC
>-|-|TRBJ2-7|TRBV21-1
CASSKGRREPYEQYF
TGTGCCAGCAGCAAAGGTCGGAGGGAACCCTACGAGCAGTACTTC
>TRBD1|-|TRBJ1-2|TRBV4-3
CASSQEAGQGRGYTF
TGCGCCAGCAGCCAAGAGGCGGGACAGGGTCGAGGCTACACCTTC
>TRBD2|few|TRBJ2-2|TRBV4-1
CASSQDPDRGEGTGELFF
TGCGCCAGCAGCCAAGACCCCGACCGGGGGGAGGGCACCGGGGAGCTGTTTTTT
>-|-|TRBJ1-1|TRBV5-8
CASSLGAGTEAFF
TGTGCCAGCAGCTTGGGAGCCGGCACTGAAGCTTTCTTT
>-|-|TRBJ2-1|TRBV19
CASSIRLQGEQFF
TGTGCCAGTAGTATAAGGCTTCAGGGTGAGCAGTTCTTC
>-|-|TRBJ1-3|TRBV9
CASSVSPSGNTIYF
TGTGCCAGCAGCGTAAGCCCCTCTGGAAACACCATATATTTT
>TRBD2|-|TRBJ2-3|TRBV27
CASSFAGGRADTQYF
TGTGCCAGCAGTTTCGCGGGGGGCCGCGCAGATACGCAGTATTTT
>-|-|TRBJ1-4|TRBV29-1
CSVPRDSTNEKLFF
TGCAGCGTTCCTAGAGACTCAACTAATGAAAAACTGTTTTTT
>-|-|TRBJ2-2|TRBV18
CASSPTGYTGELFF
TGTGCCAGCTCACCAACAGGGTACACCGGGGAGCTGTTTTTT